This paragraph reports one T cell receptor (beta chain). Its target is unknown. Profiling that covered TCR beta VDJ and CDR3 relied on genomic DNA as its template. In TCRdb, the reads were re-called with MiXCR into one record per CDR3 protein. The sample records roughly 420,000 distinct CDR3 sequences, 65% to 80% being singletons. V dropped 5 bases and J dropped 2 bases, with 19 bases sitting between them. This CDR3 contains 17 residues. The data derive from a study of CD8+CD57+ T cells in acquired aplastic anemia. Study results and caveats: With respect to CD8+ Simpson's diversity, patients and controls did not differ significantly.

The sample comprised sorted CD4+, CD8+, or CD8+CD57+ T cells (not recorded which) from PBMCs. The V and J genes are TRBV12-3 or TRBV12-4 and TRBJ1-3; D uncertain. This TCR was recovered from a human donor in good health, serving as a control. Here the CDR3 DNA reads TGTGCCAGCAGTCTCCCGAGGGCCCCAATCGCTGGAAACACCATATATTTT. It yields the protein CASSLPRAPIAGNTIYF.